This entry lists 14 T cell receptor beta chains sequenced from one sample in a study of blood T cell repertoires in COVID-19. Measured with immunoSEQ multiplex PCR; TCRdb has only the in-frame clones, and not every one. The repertoire includes around 250,000 clones, roughly nine tenths of them detected once, and 6.2% sits in the top ten. What was sequenced was peripheral blood. Source of these receptors: a man aged 55 to 70 with acute or convalescent COVID-19.

CDR3 sequence: CASSSGAIYNEQFF. CDR3 sequence (DNA): TGTGCCAGCAGCTCAGGGGCCATATACAATGAGCAGTTCTTC. The chain couples TRBV7-3 to TRBJ2-1, with TRBD1 as a possible D gene (6 bases). The germline gives CDR1 SGHTA, CDR2 FQGTGA. CDR3 length: 14 residues. The ends were cut back, 4 bases at V and 4 bases at J, with 11 bases in the middle.

The chain recombines TRBV6-5 with TRBJ2-1; a possible D gene is TRBD2 (6 bases). V was clipped by 0 bases and J by 8 bases, with 17 bases between them. The CDR3 runs to 16 residues. CDR1 and CDR2 (germline): MNHEY, SVGAGI. The CDR3 reads CASSYSFGSELDEQFF. The CDR3 coding sequence is TGTGCCAGCAGTTACTCGTTCGGGAGTGAACTCGATGAGCAGTTCTTC.

The chain joins TRBV7-8 to TRBJ2-7, with 8 nucleotides matching TRBD2. After removal of 2 bases from V and 10 bases from J, the junction contained 4 bases not matched to a gene. CDR1 is SGHVS and CDR2 is FQNEAQ in the germline V gene. The length of the CDR3 is 12 residues. The CDR3, as DNA: TGTGCCAGCAGCTTACGGCGGGGGGCCCAGTACTTC. This gives the protein CASSLRRGAQYF. Together with reference TRBV7-8 and TRBJ2-7, the CDR3 gives the full variable domain: GAGVSQSPRYKVAKRGQDVALRCDPISGHVSLFWYQQALGQGPEFLTYFQNEAQLDKSGLPSDRFFAERPEGSVSTLKIQRTQQEDSAVYLCASSLRRGAQYFGPGTRLTVT.

This clone was found once. V and J are TRBV18 and TRBJ2-7; 7 bases agree with TRBD2. This CDR3 is 15 amino acids long. Germline CDR1 and CDR2: KGHSH and LQKENI. The junction had 10 bases not matched to a gene; V was cut back by 3 bases and J by 5 bases. The DNA for the CDR3 is TGTGCCAGCTCACCTTGGGAGGGAATTCGGGACGAGCAGTACTTC. Protein sequence: CASSPWEGIRDEQYF. Combining the CDR3 with reference TRBV18 and TRBJ2-7 gives the whole variable domain NAGVMQNPRHLVRRRGQEARLRCSPMKGHSHVYWYRQLPEEGLKFMVYLQKENIIDESGMPKERFSAEFPKEGPSILRIQQVVRGDSAAYFCASSPWEGIRDEQYFGPGTRLTVT.

The rearrangement joins TRBV7-6 to TRBJ2-1; 7 bases fit TRBD1. J gave up 0 bases and V 6 bases, and 5 bases lay outside the gene matches. Germline CDR1 and CDR2: SGHVS and FNYEAQ. CDR3 length: 15 residues. Here the CDR3 DNA reads TGTGCCAGCAGTTACAGGGGCGCCTCCTACAATGAGCAGTTCTTC. Amino acid sequence: CASSYRGASYNEQFF. Together with reference TRBV7-6 and TRBJ2-1, the CDR3 gives the full variable domain: GAGVSQSPRYKVTKRGQDVALRCDPISGHVSLYWYRQALGQGPEFLTYFNYEAQQDKSGLPNDRFSAERPEGSISTLTIQRTEQRDSAMYRCASSYRGASYNEQFFGPGTRLTVL.

The J gene is TRBJ2-5, the V gene TRBV4-2; D may be TRBD2 (6 bases). Trimming removed 0 bases at V and 4 bases at J, with 12 bases between. This CDR3 spans 15 amino acids. CDR1 LGHNA and CDR2 YNFKEQ come from the germline V gene. The CDR3 protein is CASSQDPAGGETQYF. The CDR3 nucleotides read TGTGCCAGCAGCCAAGACCCAGCGGGTGGAGAGACCCAGTACTTC.

The rearrangement joins TRBV2 to TRBJ2-5; 9 bases align to TRBD1. J was trimmed by 6 bases and V by 4 bases; bases with no gene match: 6. The CDR3 is 14 amino acids. Germline CDR1 and CDR2: SNHLY and FYNNEI. This CDR3 is CASSVVDRGKTQYF. Here the CDR3 DNA reads TGTGCCAGCAGTGTAGTGGACAGGGGAAAGACCCAGTACTTC.

This sequence joins TRBV11-2 and TRBJ1-2, with a possible D match to TRBD1 (6 bases). The V and J ends lost 0 bases and 6 bases respectively, with 17 bases between them. The CDR3 has 16 residues. The germline CDR1 and CDR2 sequences are SGHAT and FQNNGV. CDR3 sequence (DNA): TGTGCCAGCAGCTTAGATCGGTCTGGGGGGGCGGATGGCTACACCTTC. This encodes CASSLDRSGGADGYTF. Looking up the rest from reference TRBV11-2 and TRBJ1-2 gives the full variable domain: EAGVAQSPRYKIIEKRQSVAFWCNPISGHATLYWYQQILGQGPKLLIQFQNNGVVDDSQLPKDRFSAERLKGVDSTLKIQPAKLEDSAVYLCASSLDRSGGADGYTFGSGTRLTVV.

The V and J genes are TRBV4-3 and TRBJ2-5; TRBD2 agrees at 14 bases. The CDR3 runs to 20 residues. The V gene's germline CDR1 is LGHNA and CDR2 YSLEER. The V and J ends lost 4 bases and 4 bases, in that order; junction bases with no gene match: 17. DNA for the CDR3: TGCGCCAGCAGCCGAGCGGCCCGAGGACTAGCGGGAGGTCCTCCAGAGACCCAGTACTTC. Translating it yields CASSRAARGLAGGPPETQYF.

This clone was recorded once. The V and J genes are TRBV11-3 and TRBJ2-1, with 8 bases identical to TRBD2. Germline V gene data show CDR1 as SGHNT and CDR2 as YENEEA. The CDR3 length is 16 residues. J was trimmed by 4 bases and V by 1 base; bases with no gene match: 6. The CDR3 region is CASSLGKSGSYNEQFF. CDR3 nucleotides: TGTGCCAGCAGCTTAGGAAAAAGCGGGAGTTACAATGAGCAGTTCTTC. Filled out from reference TRBV11-3 and TRBJ2-1, the complete variable domain reads EAGVVQSPRYKIIEKKQPVAFWCNPISGHNTLYWYLQNLGQGPELLIRYENEEAVDDSQLPKDRFSAERLKGVDSTLKIQPAELGDSAVYLCASSLGKSGSYNEQFFGPGTRLTVL.

The chain combines TRBV4-2 with TRBJ2-6; 10 bases are a match to TRBD2. This CDR3 has 17 residues. Per germline, CDR1 LGHNA and CDR2 YNFKEQ. V shed 5 bases and J 2 bases; nucleotides not matched to a gene: 6. CDR3 protein: CASSTGTSVPGANVLTF. In DNA, the CDR3 is TGTGCCAGCAGCACCGGGACTAGCGTACCTGGGGCCAACGTCCTGACTTTC.

This chain links TRBV2 with TRBJ1-4; D unresolved. With 3 bases removed from V and 5 bases from J, the gap between germline ends came to 10 bases. CDR1 SNHLY and CDR2 FYNNEI come from the germline V gene. This CDR3 spans 14 amino acids. In DNA, the CDR3 is TGTGCCAGCAGTGAGGCGGGGAGGAATGAAAAACTGTTTTTT. This codes for CASSEAGRNEKLFF. The variable domain in full, with the rest retrieved from reference TRBV2 and TRBJ1-4, is EPEVTQTPSHQVTQMGQEVILRCVPISNHLYFYWYRQILGQKVEFLVSFYNNEISEKSEIFDDQFSVERPDGSNFTLKIRSTKLEDSAMYFCASSEAGRNEKLFFGSGTQLSVL.

The rearrangement links TRBV28 to TRBJ2-5, with 9 bases identical to TRBD1. CDR3 length equals 16 residues. With 6 bases clipped from V and 0 bases from J, the junction kept 8 bases outside the gene matches. Germline CDR1 is MDHEN and CDR2 is SYDVKM. The CDR3 sequence is CASSRWTGAYQETQYF. The CDR3 DNA is TGTGCCAGCAGCAGATGGACAGGGGCGTACCAAGAGACCCAGTACTTC.

This clone has a handful of counts. The rearrangement uses TRBV5-1 and TRBJ2-3; D is uncertain. Looked up from germline, CDR1 is SGHRS and CDR2 is YFSETQ. With 0 bases removed from V and 4 bases from J, the gap between germline ends came to 9 bases. The CDR3 sequence is 14 residues long. CDR3 in amino acids: CASSLVELPDTQYF. CDR3 in DNA: TGCGCCAGCAGCTTGGTCGAGCTTCCAGATACGCAGTATTTT.